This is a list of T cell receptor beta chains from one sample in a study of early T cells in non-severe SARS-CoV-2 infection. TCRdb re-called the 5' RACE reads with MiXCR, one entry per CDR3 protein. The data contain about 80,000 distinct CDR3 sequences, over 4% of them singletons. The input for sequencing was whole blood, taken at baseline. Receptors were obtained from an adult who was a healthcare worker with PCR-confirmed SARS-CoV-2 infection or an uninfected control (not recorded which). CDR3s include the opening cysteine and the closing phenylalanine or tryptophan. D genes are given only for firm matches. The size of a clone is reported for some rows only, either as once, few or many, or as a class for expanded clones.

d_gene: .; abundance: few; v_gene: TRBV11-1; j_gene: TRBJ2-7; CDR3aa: CASSRPPRGDEQYF; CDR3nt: TGTGCCAGCAGCCGCCCCCCCCGGGGAGACGAGCAGTACTTC
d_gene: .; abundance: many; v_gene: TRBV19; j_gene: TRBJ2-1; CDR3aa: CASSTTRDTGEQFF; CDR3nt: TGTGCCAGTAGTACCACCCGGGACACAGGAGAGCAGTTCTTC
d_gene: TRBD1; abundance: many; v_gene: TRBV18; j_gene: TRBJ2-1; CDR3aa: CASSERTGLGWYNEQFF; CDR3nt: TGTGCCAGCTCAGAACGGACAGGGTTAGGTTGGTACAATGAGCAGTTCTTC
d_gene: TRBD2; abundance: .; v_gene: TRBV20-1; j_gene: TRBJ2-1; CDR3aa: CSANDEGLGSWNEQFF; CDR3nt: TGCAGTGCCAACGATGAGGGACTAGGGTCGTGGAATGAGCAGTTCTTC
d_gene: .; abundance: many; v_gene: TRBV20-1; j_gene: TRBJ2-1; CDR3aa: CSASGGVRGEQFF; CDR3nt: TGCAGTGCTTCGGGGGGCGTGCGGGGTGAGCAGTTCTTC
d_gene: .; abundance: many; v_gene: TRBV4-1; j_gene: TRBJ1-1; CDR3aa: CASSQGIWTQNTEAFF; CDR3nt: TGCGCCAGCAGCCAAGGGATTTGGACACAGAACACTGAAGCTTTCTTT
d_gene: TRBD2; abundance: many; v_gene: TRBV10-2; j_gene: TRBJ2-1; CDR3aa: CASNVGTSTYNEQFF; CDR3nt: TGCGCCAGCAACGTCGGGACTAGCACCTACAATGAGCAGTTCTTC
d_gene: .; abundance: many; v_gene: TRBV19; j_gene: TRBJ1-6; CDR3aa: CASSMASGANEHVAHSPLHF; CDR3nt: TGTGCCAGTAGTATGGCGTCGGGCGCAAACGAACACGTCGCTCATTCACCCCTCCACTTT
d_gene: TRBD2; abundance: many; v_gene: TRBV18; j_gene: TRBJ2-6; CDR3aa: CASSPTLLAGGSGANVLTF; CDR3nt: TGTGCCAGCTCGCCTACTTTACTAGCGGGCGGCTCTGGGGCCAACGTCCTGACTTTC
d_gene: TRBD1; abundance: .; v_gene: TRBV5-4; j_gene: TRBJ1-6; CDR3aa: CASSSGQNNSPLHF; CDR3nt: TGTGCCAGCAGCTCGGGACAGAATAATTCACCCCTCCACTTT
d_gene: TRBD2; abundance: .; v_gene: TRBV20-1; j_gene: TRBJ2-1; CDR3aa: CSARRTSGMNEQFF; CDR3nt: TGCAGTGCGCGCCGGACTAGCGGGATGAATGAGCAGTTCTTC
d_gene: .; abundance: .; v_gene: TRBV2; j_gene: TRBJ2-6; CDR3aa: CASWANVLTF; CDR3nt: TGTGCCAGCTGGGCCAACGTCCTGACTTTC
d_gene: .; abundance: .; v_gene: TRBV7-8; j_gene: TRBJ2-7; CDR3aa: CASSLDGGPDYEQYF; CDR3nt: TGTGCCAGCAGCTTAGACGGCGGACCCGACTACGAGCAGTACTTC
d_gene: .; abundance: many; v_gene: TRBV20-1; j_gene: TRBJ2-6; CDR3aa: CSASPRDSGTNVLTF; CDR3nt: TGCAGTGCTAGCCCCCGGGACTCTGGGACCAACGTCCTGACTTTC
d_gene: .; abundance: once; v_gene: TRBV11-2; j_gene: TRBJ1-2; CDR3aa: CASSPGTTLYGYTF; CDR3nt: TGTGCCAGCAGCCCGGGTACGACCCTCTATGGCTACACCTTC
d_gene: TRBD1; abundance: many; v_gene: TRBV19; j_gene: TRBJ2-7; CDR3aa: CASSGGQGDSYEQYF; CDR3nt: TGTGCCAGTAGCGGGGGACAGGGGGACTCCTACGAGCAGTACTTC
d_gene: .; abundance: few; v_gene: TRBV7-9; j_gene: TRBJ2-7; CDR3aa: CASSLDGDEQYF; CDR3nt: TGTGCCAGCAGCTTAGACGGGGACGAGCAGTACTTC
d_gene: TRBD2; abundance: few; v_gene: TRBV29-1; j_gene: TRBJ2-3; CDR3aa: CSVEPPGGADTQYF; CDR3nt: TGCAGCGTTGAACCGCCGGGAGGTGCAGATACGCAGTATTTT
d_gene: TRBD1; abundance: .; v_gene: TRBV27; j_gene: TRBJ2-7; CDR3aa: CASSSPDRGGEQYF; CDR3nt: TGTGCCAGCAGTTCCCCGGACAGGGGAGGCGAGCAGTACTTC
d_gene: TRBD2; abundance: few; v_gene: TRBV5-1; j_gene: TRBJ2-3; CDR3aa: CASLSGSSLDTQYF; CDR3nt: TGCGCCAGCCTTAGCGGGAGCAGCTTAGATACGCAGTATTTT
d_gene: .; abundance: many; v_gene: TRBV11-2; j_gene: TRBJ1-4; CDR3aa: CASSPARGRPNEKLFF; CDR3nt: TGTGCCAGCAGCCCCGCCCGCGGACGGCCTAATGAAAAACTGTTTTTT
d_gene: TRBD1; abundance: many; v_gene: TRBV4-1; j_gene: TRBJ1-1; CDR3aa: CASSPQGGGAMNTEAFF; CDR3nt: TGCGCCAGCAGCCCTCAGGGGGGAGGAGCGATGAACACTGAAGCTTTCTTT
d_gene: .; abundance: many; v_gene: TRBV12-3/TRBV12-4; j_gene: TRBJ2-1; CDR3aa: CASRRLGNEQFF; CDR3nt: TGTGCCAGCAGACGACTAGGCAATGAGCAGTTCTTC
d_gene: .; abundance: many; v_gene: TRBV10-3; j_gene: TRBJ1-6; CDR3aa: CATQQNYNSPLHF; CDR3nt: TGTGCCACGCAACAGAACTATAATTCACCCCTCCACTTT
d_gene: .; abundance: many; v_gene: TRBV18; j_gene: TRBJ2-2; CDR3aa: CASSPRRGEEELFF; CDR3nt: TGTGCCAGCTCACCACGAAGGGGTGAGGAGGAGCTGTTTTTT
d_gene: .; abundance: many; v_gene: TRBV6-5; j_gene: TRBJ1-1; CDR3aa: CASSYGDGNTEAFF; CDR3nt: TGTGCCAGCAGTTACGGGGATGGGAACACTGAAGCTTTCTTT
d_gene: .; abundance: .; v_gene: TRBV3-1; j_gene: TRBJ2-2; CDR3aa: CASSQSRGAGELFF; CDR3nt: TGTGCCAGCAGCCAAAGTAGAGGTGCCGGGGAGCTGTTTTTT
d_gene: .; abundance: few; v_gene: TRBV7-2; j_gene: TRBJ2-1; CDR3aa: CASSLVYEQFF; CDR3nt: TGTGCCAGCAGCTTAGTATATGAGCAGTTCTTC
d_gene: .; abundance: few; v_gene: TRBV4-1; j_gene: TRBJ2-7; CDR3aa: CASSPFSGKNYEQYF; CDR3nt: TGCGCCAGCAGCCCCTTCTCAGGGAAGAACTACGAGCAGTACTTC
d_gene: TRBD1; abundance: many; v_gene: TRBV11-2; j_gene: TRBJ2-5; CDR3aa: CASSLDFRTGQETQYF; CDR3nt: TGTGCCAGCAGCTTAGACTTCCGGACAGGGCAAGAGACCCAGTACTTC
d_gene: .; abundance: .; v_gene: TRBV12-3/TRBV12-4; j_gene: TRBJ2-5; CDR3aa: CASSSRAQYF; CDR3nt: TGTGCCAGCAGTTCCAGGGCACAGTACTTC
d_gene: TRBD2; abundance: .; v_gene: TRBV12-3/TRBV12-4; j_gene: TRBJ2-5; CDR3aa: CASSPGRLAQETQYF; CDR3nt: TGTGCCAGCAGTCCGGGGAGACTAGCTCAGGAGACCCAGTACTTC
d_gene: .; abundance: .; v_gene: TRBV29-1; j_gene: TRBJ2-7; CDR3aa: CSVVESGYEQYF; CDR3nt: TGCAGCGTTGTCGAATCTGGTTACGAGCAGTACTTC
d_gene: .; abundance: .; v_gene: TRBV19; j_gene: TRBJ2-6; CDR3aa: CASSGTIAVLTF; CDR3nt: TGTGCCAGTAGTGGGACCATAGCCGTCCTGACTTTC
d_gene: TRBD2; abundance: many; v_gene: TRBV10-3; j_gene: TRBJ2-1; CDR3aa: CAIKGLEAYNEQFF; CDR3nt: TGTGCCATCAAAGGACTAGAGGCCTACAATGAGCAGTTCTTC
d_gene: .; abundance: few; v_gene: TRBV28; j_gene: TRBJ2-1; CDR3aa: CASSYRGIYNEQFF; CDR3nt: TGTGCCAGCAGTTATCGCGGGATATACAATGAGCAGTTCTTC
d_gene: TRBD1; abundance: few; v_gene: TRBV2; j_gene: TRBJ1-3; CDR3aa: CASFGTASGNTIYF; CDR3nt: TGTGCCAGCTTTGGGACAGCCTCTGGAAACACCATATATTTT
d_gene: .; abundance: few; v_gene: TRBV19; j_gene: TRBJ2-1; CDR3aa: CATRITTRSAYWEQFF; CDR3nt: TGTGCCACCAGGATAACAACTCGGTCGGCCTACTGGGAGCAGTTCTTC
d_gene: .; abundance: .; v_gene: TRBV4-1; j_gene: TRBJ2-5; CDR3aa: CASSQGPGPGETQYF; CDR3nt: TGCGCCAGCAGCCAAGGCCCGGGACCAGGGGAGACCCAGTACTTC
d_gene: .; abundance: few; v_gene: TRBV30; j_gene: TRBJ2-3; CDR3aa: CAWSVPGLQDTQYF; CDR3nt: TGTGCCTGGAGTGTCCCCGGACTTCAAGATACGCAGTATTTT
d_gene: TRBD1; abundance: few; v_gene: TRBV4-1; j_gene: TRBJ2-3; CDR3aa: CASSQGTGRGIDTQYF; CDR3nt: TGCGCCAGCAGCCAAGGGACAGGCAGGGGGATAGATACGCAGTATTTT
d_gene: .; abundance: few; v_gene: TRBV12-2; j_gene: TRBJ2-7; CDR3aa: CASRLGRRYCREDIRVWQYF; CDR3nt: TGTGCAAGTCGCTTAGGGAGGAGATACTGTAGGGAAGATATACGAGTATGGCAGTACTTC
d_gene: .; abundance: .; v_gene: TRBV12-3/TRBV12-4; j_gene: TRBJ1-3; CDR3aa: CASSHLEVHSGNTIYF; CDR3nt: TGTGCCAGCAGTCACCTCGAGGTGCACTCTGGAAACACCATATATTTT
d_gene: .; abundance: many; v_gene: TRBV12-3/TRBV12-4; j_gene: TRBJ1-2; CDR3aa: CASSLTTGLGYTF; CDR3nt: TGTGCCAGCAGCCTCACTACAGGGCTTGGCTACACCTTC
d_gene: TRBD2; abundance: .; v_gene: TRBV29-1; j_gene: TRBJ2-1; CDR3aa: CSVTPGLAGDNEQFF; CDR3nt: TGCAGCGTCACTCCGGGACTAGCGGGGGACAATGAGCAGTTCTTC
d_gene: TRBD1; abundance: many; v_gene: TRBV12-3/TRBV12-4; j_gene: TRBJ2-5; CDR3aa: CASSPRTGDKTQYF; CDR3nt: TGTGCCAGCAGCCCTCGGACAGGGGACAAGACCCAGTACTTC
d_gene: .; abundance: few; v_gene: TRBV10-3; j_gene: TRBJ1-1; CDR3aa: CAIRTPRLVGGTEAFF; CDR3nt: TGTGCCATCAGAACCCCACGGCTAGTCGGAGGCACTGAAGCTTTCTTT
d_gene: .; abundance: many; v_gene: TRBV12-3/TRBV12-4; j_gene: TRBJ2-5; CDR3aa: CASSLGRNQETQYF; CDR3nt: TGTGCCAGCAGTTTAGGACGGAACCAAGAGACCCAGTACTTC
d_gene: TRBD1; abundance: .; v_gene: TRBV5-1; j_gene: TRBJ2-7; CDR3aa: CASSLMDRLPYEQYF; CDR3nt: TGCGCCAGCAGCTTGATGGACAGGCTACCCTACGAGCAGTACTTC
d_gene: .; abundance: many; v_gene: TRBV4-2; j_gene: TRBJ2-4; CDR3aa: CASSQVLGRGNIQYF; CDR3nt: TGTGCCAGCAGCCAAGTTCTAGGGCGCGGAAACATTCAGTACTTC
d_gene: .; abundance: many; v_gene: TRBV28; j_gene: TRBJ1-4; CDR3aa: CASSLYSGLQRGEKLFF; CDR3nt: TGTGCCAGCAGCCTTTACAGCGGGCTTCAACGGGGGGAAAAACTGTTTTTT
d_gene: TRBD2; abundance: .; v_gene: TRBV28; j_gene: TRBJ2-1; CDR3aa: CASSPLRIAGSYNEQFF; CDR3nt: TGTGCCAGCAGTCCCCTTAGAATAGCGGGATCCTACAATGAGCAGTTCTTC
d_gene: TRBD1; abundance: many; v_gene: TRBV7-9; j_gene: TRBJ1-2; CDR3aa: CASSAPSGGQGAVGYTF; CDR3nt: TGTGCCAGCAGCGCCCCGAGTGGGGGACAGGGGGCTGTTGGCTACACCTTC
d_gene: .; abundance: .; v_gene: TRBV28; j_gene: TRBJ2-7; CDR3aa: CASHPRGKGYEQYF; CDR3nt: TGTGCCAGCCACCCCCGGGGTAAGGGCTACGAGCAGTACTTC
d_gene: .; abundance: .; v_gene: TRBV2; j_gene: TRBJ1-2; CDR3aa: CASSRRRPTPYGYTF; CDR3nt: TGTGCCAGCAGTCGAAGGCGCCCCACGCCTTATGGCTACACCTTC
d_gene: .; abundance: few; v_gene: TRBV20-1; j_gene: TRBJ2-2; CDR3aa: CSARDEGRAIVSTGELFF; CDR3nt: TGCAGTGCTAGAGATGAGGGCAGGGCGATCGTAAGCACCGGGGAGCTGTTTTTT